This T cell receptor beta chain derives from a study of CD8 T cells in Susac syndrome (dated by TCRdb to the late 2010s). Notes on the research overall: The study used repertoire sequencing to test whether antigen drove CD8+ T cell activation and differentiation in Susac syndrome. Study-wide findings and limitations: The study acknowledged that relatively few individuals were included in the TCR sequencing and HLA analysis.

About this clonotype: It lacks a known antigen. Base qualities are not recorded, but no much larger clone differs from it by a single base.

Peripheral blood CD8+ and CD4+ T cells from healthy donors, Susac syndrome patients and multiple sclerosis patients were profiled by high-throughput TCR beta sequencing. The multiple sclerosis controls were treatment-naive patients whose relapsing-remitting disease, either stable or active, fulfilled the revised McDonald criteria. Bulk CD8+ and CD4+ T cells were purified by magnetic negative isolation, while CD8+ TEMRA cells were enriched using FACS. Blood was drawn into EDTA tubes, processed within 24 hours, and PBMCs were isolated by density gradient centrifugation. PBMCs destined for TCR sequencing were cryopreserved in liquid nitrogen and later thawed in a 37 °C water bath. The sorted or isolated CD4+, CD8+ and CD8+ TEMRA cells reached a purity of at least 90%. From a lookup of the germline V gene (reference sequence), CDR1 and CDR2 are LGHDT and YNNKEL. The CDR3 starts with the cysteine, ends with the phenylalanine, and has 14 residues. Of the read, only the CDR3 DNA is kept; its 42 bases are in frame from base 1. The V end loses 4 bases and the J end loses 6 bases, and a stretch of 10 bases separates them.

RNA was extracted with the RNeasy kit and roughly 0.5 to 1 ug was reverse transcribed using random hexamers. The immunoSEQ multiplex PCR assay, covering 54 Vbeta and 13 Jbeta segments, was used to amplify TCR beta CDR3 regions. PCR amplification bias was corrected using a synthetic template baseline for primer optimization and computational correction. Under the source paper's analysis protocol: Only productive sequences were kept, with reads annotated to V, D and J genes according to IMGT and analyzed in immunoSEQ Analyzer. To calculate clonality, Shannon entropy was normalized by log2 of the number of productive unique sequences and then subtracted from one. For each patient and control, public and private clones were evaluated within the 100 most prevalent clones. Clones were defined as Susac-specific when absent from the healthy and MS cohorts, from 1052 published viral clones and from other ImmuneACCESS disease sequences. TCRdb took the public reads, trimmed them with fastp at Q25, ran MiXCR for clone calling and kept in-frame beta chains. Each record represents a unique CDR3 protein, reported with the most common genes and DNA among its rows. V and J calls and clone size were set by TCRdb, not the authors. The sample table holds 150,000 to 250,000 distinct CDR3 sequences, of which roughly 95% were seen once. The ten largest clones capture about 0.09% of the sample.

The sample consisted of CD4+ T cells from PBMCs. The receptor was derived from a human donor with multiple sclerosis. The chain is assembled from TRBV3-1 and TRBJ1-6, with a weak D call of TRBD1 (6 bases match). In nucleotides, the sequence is TGTGCCAGCAGCCTAGACAGGCGTAATTCACCCCTCCACTTT. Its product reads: CASSLDRRNSPLHF.